Below are 17 T cell receptor beta chains sequenced from a single sample in a study of T cells in Graves' hyperthyroidism and ophthalmopathy. What was amplified from RNA transcripts were TCR beta CDR3 regions. When the TCR CDR3 underwent first-round RT-PCR, the HTBI primer set was used. TCRdb re-called the multiplex PCR reads through MiXCR, storing one row per CDR3 protein. The sample consists of roughly 250,000 distinct CDR3 sequences, roughly 20% of them appearing once. Sequencing was performed on blood. The receptors were gathered from a young man with Graves' ophthalmopathy.

This clonotype was picked up many times. This sequence joins TRBV18 and TRBJ2-5, with D maybe TRBD2 (5 bases). The ends were cut back, 3 bases at V and 4 bases at J, with 18 bases in the middle. This CDR3 comprises 16 residues. CDR1 KGHSH and CDR2 LQKENI come from the germline V gene. Here the CDR3 reads CASSPPSRRDGETQYF. The DNA of the CDR3 is TGTGCCAGCTCACCTCCTAGCAGGAGAGATGGAGAGACCCAGTACTTC.

This sequence joins TRBV29-1 and TRBJ1-5; tentatively, D is TRBD1 (5 bases). V lost 5 bases, J lost 3 bases, and 14 bases lay in between. Germline-derived CDR1 and CDR2 are SQVTM and ANQGSEA. The CDR3 sequence is 14 residues long. The CDR3 coding sequence is TGCAGCGTTCGTTTGGGGGGGAACAATCAGCCCCAGCATTTT. It encodes CSVRLGGNNQPQHF.

V and J are TRBV19 and TRBJ2-7, with D tentatively TRBD1 (6 bases). The germline V gene encodes CDR1 LNHDA and CDR2 SQIVND (reference sequence). V shed 9 bases and J shed 5 bases, with 20 bases lying between them. The CDR3 sequence is 14 residues long. Here the CDR3 reads CASRATGSSHEQYF. The CDR3 nucleotides are TGTGCCAGCCGGGCCACAGGGAGCAGTCACGAGCAGTACTTC.

This clonotype has only a few counts. J is TRBJ2-1 and V is TRBV30; 15 positions agree with TRBD2. Germline V gene sequence: CDR1 GTSNPN, CDR2 SVGIG (reference sequence). This CDR3 has 15 residues. The ends lost 3 bases at V and 3 bases at J; junction bases unmatched: 0. The chain's CDR3 is CAWRGLAGGYNEQFF. The DNA for the CDR3 is TGTGCCTGGAGGGGACTAGCGGGAGGCTACAATGAGCAGTTCTTC.

This clonotype was counted only a few times. V is TRBV13 and J is TRBJ2-5; TRBD1 aligns across 9 bases. Trimming at V came to 3 bases and at J to 2 bases, leaving 1 base not matched to a gene. The CDR3 covers 14 residues. The germline gives CDR1 PRHDT, CDR2 FYEKMQ (reference sequence). The CDR3 reads CASSLGQGQETQYF. The CDR3 DNA is TGTGCCAGCAGCTTGGGACAGGGACAAGAGACCCAGTACTTC.

This clonotype has ten or more counts. The chain recombines TRBV7-9 with TRBJ1-1; TRBD1 is a possible D gene (5 bases). Trimming stripped 5 bases from V and 7 bases from J, with 17 bases between. From germline, CDR1 is SEHNR and CDR2 FQNEAQ (reference sequence). CDR3 length: 14 amino acids. DNA of the CDR3: TGTGCCAGCAGCCCCGGGACCGTAGAAGTTGAAGCTTTCTTT. It codes for CASSPGTVEVEAFF.

V is TRBV10-3 and J is TRBJ2-3; unclear D gene. Germline V CDR1 and CDR2: ENHRY, SYGVKD. The V end was cut by 6 bases, the J end by 4 bases, with 8 bases between. CDR3 length equals 12 residues. CDR3 loop: CAISSDPDTQYF. The CDR3 DNA follows: TGTGCCATCAGCTCAGATCCAGATACGCAGTATTTT.

This chain joins TRBV2 and TRBJ2-7; 9 bases line up with TRBD1. The V and J ends lost 3 bases and 7 bases, in that order; junction bases with no gene match: 4. The germline CDR1 and CDR2 sequences are SNHLY and FYNNEI. The CDR3 is made up of 13 amino acids. The CDR3 protein is CASSEDRGWEQYF. Written as DNA, the CDR3 is TGTGCCAGCAGTGAGGACAGGGGTTGGGAGCAGTACTTC.

The V call is TRBV10-3, the J call TRBJ2-7; TRBD1 matches at 10 bases. This CDR3 has 14 residues. Germline V gene sequence: CDR1 ENHRY, CDR2 SYGVKD. V was pared by 8 bases and J by 3 bases, with 7 bases of the junction left unmatched. Here the CDR3 reads CAIYAGQGNYEQYF. CDR3 nucleotide sequence: TGTGCCATCTACGCGGGACAGGGGAACTACGAGCAGTACTTC.

This rearrangement joins TRBV28 to TRBJ1-5; 9 nucleotides match TRBD1. V lost 5 bases and J lost 2; bases outside the gene matches: 4. This CDR3 is built from 15 residues. From germline, CDR1 is MDHEN and CDR2 SYDVKM. CDR3 sequence: CASSLQGAGNQPQHF. The CDR3, as DNA: TGTGCCAGCAGTCTACAGGGGGCTGGCAATCAGCCCCAGCATTTT. Combining the CDR3 with reference TRBV28 and TRBJ1-5 gives the whole variable domain DVKVTQSSRYLVKRTGEKVFLECVQDMDHENMFWYRQDPGLGLRLIYFSYDVKMKEKGDIPEGYSVSREKKERFSLILESASTNQTSMYLCASSLQGAGNQPQHFGDGTRLSIL.

This chain links TRBV15 with TRBJ1-2, with D possibly matching TRBD1 (6 bases). V was clipped by 7 bases and J by 1 base, with 16 bases between them. The CDR3 has 15 amino acids. Germline CDR1 is LNHNV and CDR2 is YYDKDF (reference sequence). CDR3 coding DNA: TGTGCCACCACCAGGTCAGGACAGCTTAACTATGGCTACACCTTC. Its protein is CATTRSGQLNYGYTF.

This chain uses TRBV4-1 with TRBJ1-1; 11 nucleotides line up with TRBD1. Germline V gene sequence: CDR1 MGHRA, CDR2 YSYEKL. V lost 1 base to trimming and J lost 4 bases; unmatched junction nucleotides: 2. The length of the CDR3 is 15 residues. The CDR3 DNA follows: TGCGCCAGCAGCCAAGGGGACAGGGGGTTCACTGAAGCTTTCTTT. Protein: CASSQGDRGFTEAFF.

This clonotype was recorded at least ten times. The chain uses TRBV3-1 and TRBJ1-5; D unresolved. Looked up from germline, CDR1 is LGHDT and CDR2 is YNNKEL (reference sequence). This CDR3 comprises 13 residues. Deletions cut 0 bases from V and 7 bases from J, with 7 bases between. The CDR3 sequence is CASSQDGWQPQHF. CDR3 coding DNA: TGTGCCAGCAGCCAAGATGGGTGGCAGCCCCAGCATTTT. Full variable domain (remainder filled in from reference TRBV3-1 and TRBJ1-5): DTAVSQTPKYLVTQMGNDKSIKCEQNLGHDTMYWYKQDSKKFLKIMFSYNNKELIINETVPNRFSPKSPDKAHLNLHINSLELGDSAVYFCASSQDGWQPQHFGDGTRLSIL.

V is TRBV7-9 and J is TRBJ1-1; D unclear. This CDR3 contains 16 residues. From germline, CDR1 is SEHNR and CDR2 FQNEAQ (reference sequence). Trimming removed 1 base from V and 0 bases from J, with 12 bases in between. CDR3 sequence reads: CASSLGPYLMNTEAFF. In DNA, the CDR3 is TGTGCCAGCAGCTTAGGGCCGTACCTCATGAACACTGAAGCTTTCTTT.

This clonotype has ten or more counts. The rearrangement joins TRBV2 to TRBJ2-3; either TRBD1 or TRBD2 may fit D (5 bases each). V was shortened by 3 bases and J by 1 base, with 8 bases between the two germline ends. This CDR3 comprises 14 residues. The V gene's germline CDR1 is SNHLY and CDR2 FYNNEI. CDR3 protein: CASSEQGGTDTQYF. The CDR3 DNA reads as TGTGCCAGCAGTGAGCAGGGAGGCACAGATACGCAGTATTTT.

This clonotype occurred many times. The chain carries TRBV7-9 and TRBJ2-1; 9 bases are shared with TRBD2. The length of the CDR3 is 15 residues. Trimming cost V 4 bases and J 3 bases; bases outside gene matches: 4. Per the germline V gene, CDR1 is SEHNR and CDR2 is FQNEAQ (reference sequence). The DNA for the CDR3 is TGTGCCAGCAGCTCCGGACTAGCGTACTACAATGAGCAGTTCTTC. It translates to CASSSGLAYYNEQFF.

The CDR3 is CTTPGLATDTQYF. CDR3 in DNA: TGCACCACCCCGGGACTAGCGACAGATACGCAGTATTTT. The V call is TRBV29-1, the J call TRBJ2-3; 10 bases are shared with TRBD2. The length of the CDR3 is 13 residues. CDR1 is SQVTM and CDR2 is ANQGSEA in the germline V gene.